This entry lists 2 T cell receptor beta chains sequenced from one sample in a study of T cell responses to AZD1222 COVID-19 vaccine. Generated by immunoSEQ multiplex PCR, the TCRdb table keeps only in-frame clones and is missing some. The sample consists of roughly 140,000 clones, around 91% of them appearing once. The material was peripheral blood, obtained on day 0 of AZD1222 vaccination. The receptors here all came from an adult in good health.

J is TRBJ2-1 and V is TRBV27; 8 bases are shared with TRBD2. CDR3 length: 16 residues. V trimming: 7 bases; J trimming: 4 bases; junction bases outside the gene matches: 12. Germline V lookup: CDR1 MNHEY, CDR2 SMNVEV (reference sequence). The CDR3, as DNA: TGTGCCAGCAACTCCTATAGCGGGGATCCATACAATGAGCAGTTCTTC. This encodes CASNSYSGDPYNEQFF.

Only a few counts were recorded for this clone. V and J are TRBV28 and TRBJ2-7; 7 nucleotides match TRBD2. The CDR3 consists of 18 residues. V dropped 6 bases and J dropped 2; count of bases not matched to a gene: 19. Germline lookup yields CDR1 MDHEN and CDR2 SYDVKM. CDR3 region: CASSTGRVAGQSPYEQYF. CDR3 DNA: TGTGCCAGCAGCACCGGCCGGGTAGCGGGCCAGTCCCCCTACGAGCAGTACTTC.